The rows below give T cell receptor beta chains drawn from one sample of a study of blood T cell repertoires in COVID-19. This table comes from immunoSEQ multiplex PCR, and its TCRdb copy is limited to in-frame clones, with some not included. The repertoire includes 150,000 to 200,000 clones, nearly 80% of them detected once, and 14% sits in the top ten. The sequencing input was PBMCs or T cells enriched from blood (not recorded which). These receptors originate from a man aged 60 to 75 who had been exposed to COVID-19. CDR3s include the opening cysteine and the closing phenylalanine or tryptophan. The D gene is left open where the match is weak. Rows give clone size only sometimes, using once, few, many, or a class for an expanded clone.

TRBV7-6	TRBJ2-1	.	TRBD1	TGTGCCAGCAGCTTAGTGGCGGGTACAGGGGGTAATGAGCAGTTCTTC	CASSLVAGTGGNEQFF
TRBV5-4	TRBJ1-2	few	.	TGTGCCAGCAGCTACGACGGTGGAGACGTTTATGGCTACACCTTC	CASSYDGGDVYGYTF
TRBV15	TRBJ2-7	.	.	TGTGCCACCAGCAGTGAACAGGCAGGACAAGATAACTACGAGCAGTACTTC	CATSSEQAGQDNYEQYF
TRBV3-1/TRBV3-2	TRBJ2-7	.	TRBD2	TGTGCCAGCAGCCAAGTGAGTTCGGGACTAGCGGGCCAGAACCCTTACCTGCAGTACTTC	CASSQVSSGLAGQNPYLQYF
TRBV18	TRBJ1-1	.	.	TGTGCCAGCTCACCCCGGGAGGGGTATGGGACTGAAGCTTTCTTT	CASSPREGYGTEAFF
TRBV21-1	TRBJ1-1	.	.	TGTGCCAGCATTGGACAGGGGGACACTGAAGCTTTCTTT	CASIGQGDTEAFF
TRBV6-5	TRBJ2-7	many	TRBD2	TGTGCCAGCAGTTACGGCGGACTAGGATCCTACGAGCAGTACTTC	CASSYGGLGSYEQYF
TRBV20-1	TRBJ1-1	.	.	TGCAGTGCTAGTCTGGCGAACACTGAAGCTTTCTTT	CSASLANTEAFF
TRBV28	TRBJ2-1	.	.	TGTGCCAGCAGTCCCCCCCTTGGGGGGTTCATGGGGCAGTTCTTC	CASSPPLGGFMGQFF
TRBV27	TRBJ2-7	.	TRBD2	TGTGCCAGCACTGTCGGGACTAGCGGAGGAGGAAGGTACGAGCAGTACTTC	CASTVGTSGGGRYEQYF
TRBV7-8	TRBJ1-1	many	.	TGTGCCAGCAGCGAGACCGGGACAAAGAACACTGAAGCTTTCTTT	CASSETGTKNTEAFF
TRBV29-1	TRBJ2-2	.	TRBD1	TGCAGCGTTCAGGGGGCGCGGACCGGGGAGCTGTTTTTT	CSVQGARTGELFF
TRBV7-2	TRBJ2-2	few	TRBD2	TGTGCCAGCAGCTTAGGACTCTCTAGCGGGAGGGTTTATCGGGAGCTGTTTTTT	CASSLGLSSGRVYRELFF
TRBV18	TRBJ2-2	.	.	TGTGCCAGCTCACCACCGCGGGCGAACACCGGGGAGCTGTTTTTT	CASSPPRANTGELFF
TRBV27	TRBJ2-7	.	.	TGTGCCAGCACCGTAACAGGGTCGAGCTCCTACGAGCAGTACTTC	CASTVTGSSSYEQYF
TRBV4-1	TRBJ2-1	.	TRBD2	TGCGCCAGCAGCCAAGAATCAGGCCCGGGAGGGATGGCATACAATGAGCAGTTCTTC	CASSQESGPGGMAYNEQFF
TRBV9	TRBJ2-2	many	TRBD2	TGTGCCAGCAGGGCGGGAGACATTAACACCGGGGAGCTGTTTTTT	CASRAGDINTGELFF
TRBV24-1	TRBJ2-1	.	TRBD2	TGTGCCACCAGTGACCGACTAGCGGGGGCCAACAATGAGCAGTTCTTC	CATSDRLAGANNEQFF
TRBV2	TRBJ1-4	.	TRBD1	TGTGCCAGCAGGAGGGGACAGGGTAATACTGAAAAACTGTTTTTT	CASRRGQGNTEKLFF
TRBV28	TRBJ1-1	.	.	TGTGCCAGCAGTTTGAGGCCCACTGAAGCTTTCTTT	CASSLRPTEAFF
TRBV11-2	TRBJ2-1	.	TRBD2	TGTGCCAGCAGCCCACTAGCGGGAGGGCCGGGGAATGAGCAGTTCTTC	CASSPLAGGPGNEQFF
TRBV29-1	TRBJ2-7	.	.	TGCAGCGTCGGCGGGGGCCACGGCGAGCAGTACTTC	CSVGGGHGEQYF
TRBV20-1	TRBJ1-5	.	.	TGCAGTGCTAGTACGCAGGGGACCGGGCCCCAGCATTTT	CSASTQGTGPQHF
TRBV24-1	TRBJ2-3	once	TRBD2	TGTGCCACCACCGGGGGGGGGACTAGCGGACCCCCCACAGATACGCAGTATTTT	CATTGGGTSGPPTDTQYF
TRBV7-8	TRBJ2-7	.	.	TGTGCCAGCAGCTTAGAGGGGCGCTCAAGGGACGAGCAGTACTTC	CASSLEGRSRDEQYF
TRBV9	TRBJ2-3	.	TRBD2	TGTGCCAGCAGCTACACTAGCGGGGCTAGCACAGATACGCAGTATTTT	CASSYTSGASTDTQYF
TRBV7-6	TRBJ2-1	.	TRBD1	TGTGCCAGCAGCCCCCGGACAGGGTATGAGCAGTTCTTC	CASSPRTGYEQFF
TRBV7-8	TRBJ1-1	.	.	TGTGCCAGCAGCTTAGATATGGGGGCTGTTGGCGCTGAAGCTTTCTTT	CASSLDMGAVGAEAFF
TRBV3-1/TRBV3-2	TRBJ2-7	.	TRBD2	TGTGCCAGCAGCCAAGGACTAGCGGGATCCTACGAGCAGTACTTC	CASSQGLAGSYEQYF
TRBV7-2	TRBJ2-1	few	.	TGTGCCAGCAGCCCAGCGATGGAGTCCTACAATGAGCAGTTCTTC	CASSPAMESYNEQFF
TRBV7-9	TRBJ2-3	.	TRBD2	TGTGCCAGCAGCAGACTAGCGGGAGGCCCAGATACGCAGTATTTT	CASSRLAGGPDTQYF
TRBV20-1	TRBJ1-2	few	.	TGCAGTGCTAACAGGAATGGCTACACCTTC	CSANRNGYTF
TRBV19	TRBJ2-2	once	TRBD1	TGTGCCAGTACTCCCAAGGGGGCGCTAGGCACCGGGGAGCTGTTTTTT	CASTPKGALGTGELFF
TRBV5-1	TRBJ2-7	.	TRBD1	TGCGCCAGTAGGGACAGCCACTTGTACGAGCAGTACTTC	CASRDSHLYEQYF
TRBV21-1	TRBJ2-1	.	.	TGTGCCAGCAGCCTCACAGGGGATCAACACAATGAGCAGTTCTTC	CASSLTGDQHNEQFF
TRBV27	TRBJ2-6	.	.	TGTGCCAGCAGTTTATTTCCGGCAGGCCACTCGGGGGCCAACGTCCTGACTTTC	CASSLFPAGHSGANVLTF
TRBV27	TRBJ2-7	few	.	TGTGCCAGCAGTTTAGGGGGTCGGGGACAAGGCTACGAGCAGTACTTC	CASSLGGRGQGYEQYF
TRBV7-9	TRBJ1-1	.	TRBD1	TGTGCCAGCAGCCCGCAGGGGGACACTGAAGCTTTCTTT	CASSPQGDTEAFF
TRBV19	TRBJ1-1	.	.	TGTGCCAGTAGTATGACAGCCTCTATGAACACTGAAGCTTTCTTT	CASSMTASMNTEAFF
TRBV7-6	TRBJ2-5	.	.	TGTGCCAGCAGCTCCCGACTGGCTACCGACCAAGAGACCCAGTACTTC	CASSSRLATDQETQYF
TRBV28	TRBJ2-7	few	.	TGTGCCAGCTTAGGCGGCCCCGCCTTCTACGAGCAGTACTTC	CASLGGPAFYEQYF